These 17 T cell receptor beta chains originate from one sample sequenced in a study of T cells in Graves' hyperthyroidism and ophthalmopathy. The CDR3 regions of TCR beta were amplified from RNA transcripts. First-round RT-PCR of the TCR CDR3 relied on the HTBI primer set. TCRdb redid the calling of the multiplex PCR reads with MiXCR, one entry per CDR3 protein. The repertoire holds about 210,000 distinct CDR3 sequences, with roughly 17% as singletons. The sample comprised blood. The receptors derive from a man aged 50-59 years with Graves' hyperthyroidism.

This clonotype was seen a few times. The chain is built from TRBV5-1 and TRBJ2-3; D gene ambiguous. Trimming cost V 0 bases and J 3 bases, with 11 bases left between them. CDR3 size: 15 residues. Looked up from germline, CDR1 is SGHRS and CDR2 is YFSETQ. CDR3 DNA: TGCGCCAGCAGCTTGGCCGCTAAGGTTACAGATACGCAGTATTTT. Its translation is CASSLAAKVTDTQYF.

V gene TRBV4-1 combines with J gene TRBJ1-2; TRBD1 matches 10 bases. Germline assignment: CDR1 MGHRA and CDR2 YSYEKL. Trimming removed 1 base from V and 4 bases from J; junction bases left unmatched: 9. The CDR3 spans 17 residues. Here the CDR3 DNA reads TGCGCCAGCAGCCAAGTTCTCCGGACAGGGGGAGGCTATGGCTACACCTTC. It specifies CASSQVLRTGGGYGYTF.

This clonotype came up many times. The chain combines TRBV28 with TRBJ2-3; D unclear. Germline assignment: CDR1 MDHEN and CDR2 SYDVKM. The V end lost 6 bases, the J end lost 0 bases, and 7 bases lay between the germline ends. CDR3 size: 13 residues. The CDR3 loop reads CASSSPSTDTQYF. CDR3 coding DNA: TGTGCCAGCAGCTCACCTAGCACAGATACGCAGTATTTT.

This clonotype was counted only a few times. V gene TRBV12-3 or TRBV12-4 combines with J gene TRBJ1-1; 9 bases are shared with TRBD1. The CDR3 has 15 amino acids. The ends lost 5 bases at V and 5 bases at J; junction bases unmatched: 9. The CDR3 is CASSPGQGKGTEAFF. CDR3 DNA: TGTGCCAGCAGTCCTGGACAGGGGAAGGGAACTGAAGCTTTCTTT.

A remark on this clonotype: As the CDR3 is not closed by the conserved phenylalanine or tryptophan, this likely results from a read error. The chain is built from TRBV2 and TRBJ2-6; D is ambiguous. Germline CDR1 is SNHLY and CDR2 is FYNNEI. The CDR3 is 14 residues long. With 3 bases removed from V and 0 bases from J, the gap between germline ends came to 3 bases. CDR3 coding DNA: TGTGCCAGCAGTGATTACTCTGGGGCCAACGTCCTGACTTTA. Its translation is CASSDYSGANVLTL.

This clonotype was counted a few times. V usage is TRBV6-1 and J usage is TRBJ2-5; no clear D gene. Trimming cost V 8 bases and J 4 bases, with 14 bases left between them. This CDR3 is 13 amino acids long. Germline V gene sequence: CDR1 MNHNS, CDR2 SASEGT. DNA of the CDR3: TGTGCCAGCGCTTTACGGTGGGGAGAGACCCAGTACTTC. It yields the protein CASALRWGETQYF.

This clonotype was counted at least ten times. V and J are TRBV12-5 and TRBJ2-5; no clear D. This CDR3 region has 14 residues. The V end lost 1 base, the J end lost 0 bases, and 6 bases lay between the germline ends. Germline CDR1 and CDR2: LGHNT and FRNRAP. CDR3 sequence (DNA): TGTGCTAGTGGTTTGGGGTCAGACCAAGAGACCCAGTACTTC. It codes for CASGLGSDQETQYF.

This clonotype came up many times. The rearrangement links TRBV12-3 or TRBV12-4 to TRBJ2-2; 8 bases map to TRBD1. There are 14 residues in the CDR3. Trimming cost V 6 bases and J 7 bases; bases outside gene matches: 7. The CDR3 sequence: CASSRQGLSGELFF. The CDR3 nucleotides are TGTGCCAGCAGCCGACAGGGGTTAAGCGGGGAGCTGTTTTTT.

This clonotype was recorded many times. The chain links TRBV3-1 to TRBJ1-6, with 9 nucleotides matching TRBD1. The CDR3 spans 15 residues. Looked up from germline, CDR1 is LGHDT and CDR2 is YNNKEL (reference sequence). Trimming at V came to 5 bases and at J to 9 bases, leaving 8 bases not matched to a gene. CDR3: CASSEQGAPGSPLHF. CDR3 DNA sequence: TGTGCCAGCAGCGAACAGGGGGCGCCCGGTTCACCCCTCCACTTT.

The rearrangement joins TRBV20-1 to TRBJ1-2; TRBD1 matches 7 bases. CDR1 is DFQATT and CDR2 is SNEGSKA in the germline V gene (reference sequence). After removal of 0 bases from V and 8 bases from J, the junction contained 12 bases not matched to a gene. The CDR3 totals 15 residues. In DNA form, the CDR3 reads TGCAGTGCTAGAGACCCAGGGGGGGTAGTAGGCGGCTACACCTTC. Amino acids: CSARDPGGVVGGYTF.

This clonotype was counted at least ten times. V is TRBV7-8 and J is TRBJ1-3, with D tentatively TRBD1 (6 bases). Trimming stripped 1 base from V and 2 bases from J, with 6 bases between. Germline-derived CDR1 and CDR2 are SGHVS and FQNEAQ. The length of the CDR3 is 14 residues. CDR3: CASSLGGPGNTIYF. The CDR3 nucleotides read TGTGCCAGCAGCTTAGGGGGGCCTGGAAACACCATATATTTT.

V is TRBV10-2 and J is TRBJ1-5; D gene uncertain. The germline CDR1 and CDR2 sequences are WSHSY and SAAADI. The CDR3 contains 15 residues. Trimming cost V 0 bases and J 2 bases, with 8 bases left between them. The CDR3 protein is CASSESAGRNQPQHF. The CDR3 bases are TGCGCCAGCAGTGAGTCAGCGGGTCGCAATCAGCCCCAGCATTTT.

A word on this clonotype: A read error is possible here, since a much larger clone lies one base away. V and J are TRBV30 and TRBJ2-3; D is uncertain. Germline V gives CDR1 GTSNPN, CDR2 SVGIG (reference sequence). The CDR3 contains 14 residues. The CDR3 loop is CASSLDHSTDTRYF. The CDR3 region has the DNA TGTGCCAGCAGCCTTGACCACAGCACAGATACGCGGTATTTT. The variable domain in full, completed from reference TRBV30 and TRBJ2-3, reads SQTIHQWPATLVQPVGSPLSLECTVEGTSNPNLYWYRQAAGRGLQLLFYSVGIGQISSEVPQNLSASRPQDRQFILSSKKLLLSDSGFYLCASSLDHSTDTRYFGPGTRLTVL.

V usage is TRBV6-2 or TRBV6-3 and J usage is TRBJ1-2, with D maybe TRBD1 (6 bases). This CDR3 region has 13 residues. The germline gives CDR1 MNHEY, CDR2 SVGEGT. Trimming cost V 8 bases and J 4 bases, with 14 bases left between them. CDR3 region: CASFPTGVYGYTF. The CDR3 DNA sequence: TGTGCCAGCTTCCCGACAGGAGTCTATGGCTACACCTTC.

The chain recombines TRBV28 with TRBJ2-7; tentatively, D is TRBD1 (6 bases). The CDR3 covers 15 residues. The germline V gene has CDR1 MDHEN and CDR2 SYDVKM. The V gene lost 5 bases and the J gene lost 2 bases, with 16 bases spanning the gap. Here the CDR3 reads CASSPTTGNPYEQYF. As DNA, the CDR3 is TGTGCCAGCAGTCCTACTACAGGGAACCCCTACGAGCAGTACTTC.

This clonotype has a count of ten or more. DNA for the CDR3: TGCGCCAGCCAAAACTGGCCTAGCGCCAATGAGCAGTTCTTC. Residues: CASQNWPSANEQFF. J is TRBJ2-1 and V is TRBV5-1; tentative D call: TRBD2 (6 bases). The CDR3 extends over 14 amino acids. V lost 7 bases and J lost 6, with 17 bases in between. Germline CDR1 SGHRS, CDR2 YFSETQ. Using reference TRBV5-1 and TRBJ2-1 for the parts outside the CDR3, the full variable domain is KAGVTQTPRYLIKTRGQQVTLSCSPISGHRSVSWYQQTPGQGLQFLFEYFSETQRNKGNFPGRFSGRQFSNSRSEMNVSTLELGDSALYLCASQNWPSANEQFFGPGTRLTVL.

In its sample, this clonotype was seen many times. V and J are TRBV11-2 and TRBJ2-3; perhaps D is TRBD1 or TRBD2 (5 bases each). The V gene's germline CDR1 is SGHAT and CDR2 FQNNGV. The CDR3 has 17 residues. Between the trimmed V and J ends, which lost 0 bases and 1 base, there was a span of 14 bases. In DNA form, the CDR3 reads TGTGCCAGCAGCTTAGATGGGGCGGGCTGGGGCACAGATACGCAGTATTTT. This translates into CASSLDGAGWGTDTQYF.